Listed below are T cell receptor beta chains from one sample, sequenced in a study of T cell changes during pregnancy in multiple sclerosis. Repertoires were generated with immunoSEQ multiplex PCR, while TCRdb's copy carries only in-frame clones and drops some. This sample carries approximately 46,000 clones, more than 85% of them seen once, and the ten largest clones take approximately 2.9%. Sequences were derived from CD8+ T cells from peripheral blood mononuclear cells, sampled in the second trimester of pregnancy. The receptors originated from a female donor with multiple sclerosis, enrolled in a pregnancy study. CDR3s include the opening cysteine and the closing phenylalanine or tryptophan. D genes are given only for firm matches. Clone sizes are given selectively: once, few, many, or a class where the clone is expanded.

j_call clone_size v_call d_call cdr3_nt cdr3_aa
TRBJ1-4 once TRBV27 TRBD1 TGTGCCAGCAGTTACCTCGGGACAGGGACTGAAAAACTGTTTTTT CASSYLGTGTEKLFF
TRBJ2-7 . TRBV6-1 . TGTGCCAGCAGTGAAGCGGGGGGTCAGGATTACGAGCAGTACTTC CASSEAGGQDYEQYF
TRBJ2-2 . TRBV18 . TGTGCCAGCTCACTGGAGATTTTTGGGGCGATGAACACCGGGGAGCTGTTTTTT CASSLEIFGAMNTGELFF
TRBJ1-2 . TRBV9 . TGTGCCAGCAGCGTAGATAGCCAGCGACGCCCAGGAGGTGGCTACACCTTC CASSVDSQRRPGGGYTF
TRBJ1-2 . TRBV15 TRBD1 TGTGCCACCAGCAGAGAATGGGGACAGCAATATGGCTACACCTTC CATSREWGQQYGYTF
TRBJ1-2 . TRBV5-5 . TGTGCCAGCAGCTTGGGTAGCCAGGGAGGCGATGGCTACACCTTC CASSLGSQGGDGYTF
TRBJ1-6 . TRBV5-4 . TGTGCCAGCGGGGGGGAAAATTCACCCCTCCACTTT CASGGENSPLHF
TRBJ2-7 . TRBV5-5 . TGTGCCAGCAGTTTGACACAGTTTTCCTACGAGCAGTACTTC CASSLTQFSYEQYF
TRBJ2-7 medium-sized TRBV6-1 . TGTGCCAGCAGTGAATCCCTAGAGTCCCCCTACGAGCAGTACTTC CASSESLESPYEQYF
TRBJ1-2 . TRBV7-9 . TGTGCCAGCAGAGGCTGGACAGCTAACTATGGCTACACCTTC CASRGWTANYGYTF
TRBJ2-7 . TRBV4-3 TRBD2 TGCGCCAGCAGCCAAGACCGGACTAGCGGGGTTTCCTACGAGCAGTACTTC CASSQDRTSGVSYEQYF
TRBJ2-7 . TRBV10-3 TRBD2 TGTGCCATCAGGAATAGCGGGGGGAAATACGAGCAGTACTTC CAIRNSGGKYEQYF
TRBJ2-3 . TRBV6-4 . TGTGCCAGCAGTGACTCGGCCACAGATACGCAGTATTTT CASSDSATDTQYF
TRBJ1-5 . TRBV7-2 . TGTGCCAGCAGCTTAGTTGGACAAGGAGGCAATCAGCCCCAGCATTTT CASSLVGQGGNQPQHF
TRBJ2-2 . TRBV30 TRBD2 TGTGCCTCAGCCCGGGAGGGGGACACCGGGGAGCTGTTTTTT CASAREGDTGELFF
TRBJ1-1 . TRBV4-2 TRBD1 TGTGCCAGCAGCCAAGGGTTCGACAGGGAGACTGAAGCTTTCTTT CASSQGFDRETEAFF
TRBJ2-3 . TRBV4-2 TRBD2 TGTGCCAGCAGCCAGAGTGGGGCTAGCGGGGGCCCTAGCACAGATACGCAGTATTTT CASSQSGASGGPSTDTQYF
TRBJ1-6 . TRBV2 TRBD1 TGTGCCAGCAGTGAATGGGGGACAGGGAATTCACCCCTCCACTTT CASSEWGTGNSPLHF
TRBJ2-2 . TRBV11-2 TRBD2 TGTGCCAGCAGCCCTTCCTTCAGCGGGGGAAACGGGGAGCTGTTTTTT CASSPSFSGGNGELFF